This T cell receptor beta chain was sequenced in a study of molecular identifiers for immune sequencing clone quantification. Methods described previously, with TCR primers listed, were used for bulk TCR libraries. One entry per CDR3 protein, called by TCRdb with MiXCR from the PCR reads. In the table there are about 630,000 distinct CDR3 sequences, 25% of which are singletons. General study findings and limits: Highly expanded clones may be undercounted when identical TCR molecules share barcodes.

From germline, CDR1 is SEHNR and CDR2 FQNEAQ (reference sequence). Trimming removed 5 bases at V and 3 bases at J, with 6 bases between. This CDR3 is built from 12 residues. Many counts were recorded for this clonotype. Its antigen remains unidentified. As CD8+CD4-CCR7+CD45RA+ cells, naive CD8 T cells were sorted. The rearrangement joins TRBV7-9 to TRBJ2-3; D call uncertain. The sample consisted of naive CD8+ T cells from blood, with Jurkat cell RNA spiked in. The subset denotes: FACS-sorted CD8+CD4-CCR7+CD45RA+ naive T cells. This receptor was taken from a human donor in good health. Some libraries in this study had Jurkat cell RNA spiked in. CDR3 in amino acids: CASSQITDTQYF. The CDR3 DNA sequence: TGTGCCAGCAGCCAGATAACAGATACGCAGTATTTT. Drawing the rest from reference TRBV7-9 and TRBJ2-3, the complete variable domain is DTGVSQNPRHKITKRGQNVTFRCDPISEHNRLYWYRQTLGQGPEFLTYFQNEAQLEKSRLLSDRFSAERPKGSFSTLEIQRTEQGDSAMYLCASSQITDTQYFGPGTRLTVL.